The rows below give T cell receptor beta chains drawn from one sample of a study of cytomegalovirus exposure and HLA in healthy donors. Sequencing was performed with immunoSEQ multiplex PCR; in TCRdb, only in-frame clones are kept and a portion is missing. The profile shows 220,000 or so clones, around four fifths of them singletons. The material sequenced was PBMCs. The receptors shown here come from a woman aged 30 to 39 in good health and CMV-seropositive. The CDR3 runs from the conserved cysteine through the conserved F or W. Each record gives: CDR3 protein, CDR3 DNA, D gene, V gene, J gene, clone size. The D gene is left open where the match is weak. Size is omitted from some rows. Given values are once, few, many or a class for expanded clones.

CASSEELAGGPNNEQFF	TGTGCCAGCAGTGAAGAGCTAGCGGGAGGGCCGAACAATGAGCAGTTCTTC	TRBD2	TRBV27	TRBJ2-1	.
CASSRLGQVNTEAFF	TGTGCCAGCAGTCGCCTGGGACAGGTGAACACTGAAGCTTTCTTT	TRBD1	TRBV6-5	TRBJ1-1	.
CASSSWTKSTDTQYF	TGTGCCAGCAGTAGTTGGACTAAGAGCACAGATACGCAGTATTTT	.	TRBV6-5	TRBJ2-3	.
CAISAGDEKLFF	TGTGCCATCAGTGCGGGGGATGAAAAACTGTTTTTT	.	TRBV10-3	TRBJ1-4	.
CASSLQGEGSYEQYF	TGTGCCAGCAGTCTCCAGGGAGAAGGGTCTTACGAGCAGTACTTC	.	TRBV6-1	TRBJ2-7	few
CASSFRDRAGTEAFF	TGCGCCAGCAGCTTCCGGGACAGGGCGGGCACTGAAGCTTTCTTT	TRBD1	TRBV5-1	TRBJ1-1	.
CASSFRAGVLGNTGELFF	TGTGCCAGCAGCTTTAGAGCGGGAGTTTTAGGGAACACCGGGGAGCTGTTTTTT	TRBD2	TRBV5-5	TRBJ2-2	few
CASASSGREDSYNEQFF	TGTGCCAGTGCTTCTAGCGGACGAGAGGATTCCTACAATGAGCAGTTCTTC	TRBD2	TRBV2	TRBJ2-1	.
CATGLGYSGNTIYF	TGTGCCACCGGACTGGGGTACTCTGGAAACACCATATATTTT	.	TRBV28	TRBJ1-3	few
CASCTYTGELFF	TGTGCTAGTTGCACCTATACCGGGGAGCTGTTTTTT	.	TRBV12-5	TRBJ2-2	.
CASSFESGPTFNYGYTF	TGTGCCAGCAGTTTCGAATCGGGACCTACTTTTAACTATGGCTACACCTTC	.	TRBV28	TRBJ1-2	.
CASSSAGPRGYTF	TGTGCCAGCAGCTCCGCGGGCCCCCGAGGCTACACCTTC	.	TRBV5-6	TRBJ1-2	few
CASSLAGGVSYGYTF	TGTGCCAGCAGCTTAGCAGGAGGGGTTAGCTATGGCTACACCTTC	.	TRBV7-2	TRBJ1-2	.
CASSLSSGGEQFF	TGTGCCAGCAGCCTATCTAGCGGGGGTGAGCAGTTCTTC	TRBD2	TRBV7-9	TRBJ2-1	.
CASSLALGSGEKLFF	TGCGCCAGCAGTTTGGCCCTAGGATCTGGCGAAAAACTGTTTTTT	.	TRBV5-1	TRBJ1-4	.
CASSPDRGTQWKAFF	TGTGCCAGCAGCCCCGACAGGGGCACCCAATGGAAGGCTTTCTTT	TRBD1	TRBV11-2	TRBJ1-1	.
CASSIYTVLGQETQYF	TGTGCCAGTAGTATATATACAGTACTGGGTCAAGAGACCCAGTACTTC	.	TRBV19	TRBJ2-5	.
CASRGQGGGTNEKLFF	TGTGCCAGCCGCGGGCAGGGGGGAGGAACTAATGAAAAACTGTTTTTT	TRBD1	TRBV19	TRBJ1-4	.
CASSVDRGKGETQYF	TGCGCCAGCAGCGTAGACAGGGGAAAGGGGGAGACCCAGTACTTC	TRBD1	TRBV5-1	TRBJ2-5	.
CASSPQADTQYF	TGTGCCAGCTCACCACAGGCGGATACGCAGTATTTT	.	TRBV18	TRBJ2-3	.
CASSYTGGPGEQYF	TGTGCCAGCAGCTATACAGGGGGCCCAGGAGAGCAGTACTTC	TRBD1	TRBV7-2	TRBJ2-7	.
CASRTSGLQGNIQYF	TGCGCCAGCAGGACATCCGGTCTCCAGGGAAACATTCAGTACTTC	.	TRBV5-1	TRBJ2-4	.
CASSLQGIHSGNTIYF	TGTGCCAGCAGTTTACAGGGGATCCACTCTGGAAACACCATATATTTT	.	TRBV28	TRBJ1-3	.
CASSDDISQPQHF	TGTGCCAGCAGCGACGACATATCGCAGCCCCAGCATTTT	.	TRBV7-2	TRBJ1-5	.
CASSIGHLGGPQHF	TGTGCCAGTAGTATAGGGCACCTTGGGGGGCCCCAGCATTTT	.	TRBV19	TRBJ1-5	.
CASRPLIVSSISGNTIYF	TGTGCCAGTAGACCCTTGATAGTCAGCTCGATCTCTGGAAACACCATATATTTT	.	TRBV19	TRBJ1-3	.
CASSGRDSPWETQYF	TGTGCCAGCAGCGGGCGGGACAGCCCGTGGGAGACCCAGTACTTC	.	TRBV7-6	TRBJ2-5	.
CASIEGRGLRAFF	TGTGCCAGCATTGAGGGAAGGGGGCTTAGAGCTTTCTTT	TRBD1	TRBV2	TRBJ1-1	.
CASSVLASGVSDEQFF	TGTGCCAGCAGTGTTTTGGCTAGCGGGGTCTCGGATGAGCAGTTCTTC	TRBD2	TRBV2	TRBJ2-1	once
CASSQVGKLFF	TGCGCCAGCAGCCAAGTCGGTAAACTGTTTTTT	.	TRBV4-1	TRBJ1-4	.
CATSRSQGKGEPQHF	TGTGCCACCAGCAGATCCCAGGGAAAGGGCGAGCCCCAGCATTTT	.	TRBV15	TRBJ1-5	.
CASSPRDRVIEQYF	TGTGCCAGCAGCCCCCGGGACAGGGTTATCGAGCAGTACTTC	TRBD1	TRBV7-9	TRBJ2-7	.
CASSGGLAGFNEQFF	TGTGCCAGCAGTGGGGGACTAGCGGGATTTAATGAGCAGTTCTTC	TRBD2	TRBV6-5	TRBJ2-1	.
CASSPNVQGLDF	TGTGCCAGCAGCCCAAACGTTCAGGGGCTGGACTTC	.	TRBV2	TRBJ2-7	.
CASSEGLAGGSTDTQYF	TGCGCCAGCAGTGAGGGGCTAGCGGGAGGGAGCACAGATACGCAGTATTTT	TRBD2	TRBV10-1	TRBJ2-3	.
CASSYVYNEQFF	TGTGCCAGCAGCTACGTCTACAATGAGCAGTTCTTC	.	TRBV5-4	TRBJ2-1	few
CASSLFWLRGGNQPQHF	TGTGCCAGCAGTTTATTTTGGTTGCGAGGGGGTAACCAGCCCCAGCATTTT	.	TRBV28	TRBJ1-5	once
CASSTGVVTEAFF	TGTGCCAGCAGTACAGGGGTGGTGACTGAAGCTTTCTTT	TRBD1	TRBV7-8	TRBJ1-1	.
CASSDDLNYGYTF	TGTGCCAGCAGTGATGATCTCAACTATGGCTACACCTTC	.	TRBV2	TRBJ1-2	few
CASSHPKTSGEETQYF	TGCGCCAGCAGCCACCCTAAGACTAGCGGAGAAGAGACCCAGTACTTC	TRBD2	TRBV4-1	TRBJ2-5	.
CAWRRRTGELFF	TGTGCCTGGAGGCGGCGGACCGGGGAGCTGTTTTTT	.	TRBV30	TRBJ2-2	.
CASRASGSRDTQYF	TGTGCCAGTAGGGCTAGCGGGAGCAGAGATACGCAGTATTTT	TRBD2	TRBV19	TRBJ2-3	.
CASSPHERTGEDTGELFF	TGCGCCAGCAGCCCACACGAGCGGACAGGGGAGGACACCGGGGAGCTGTTTTTT	TRBD1	TRBV4-1	TRBJ2-2	.
CASSYSTGDYGYTF	TGTGCCAGCAGTTACTCAACGGGGGACTATGGCTACACCTTC	.	TRBV6-5	TRBJ1-2	.
CSVEGRHKRETQAGTEAFF	TGCAGCGTTGAAGGAAGGCACAAAAGAGAAACCCAGGCGGGCACTGAAGCTTTCTTT	.	TRBV29-1	TRBJ1-1	.
CATSRGGVGDTDTQYF	TGTGCCACCAGCAGAGGTGGGGTGGGAGACACAGATACGCAGTATTTT	.	TRBV15	TRBJ2-3	.
CASSLGPGTQRQETQYF	TGTGCCAGCAGCTTGGGTCCAGGGACCCAACGCCAAGAGACCCAGTACTTC	.	TRBV5-4	TRBJ2-5	.
CASSSPREQYF	TGTGCCAGCAGTTCTCCCCGAGAGCAGTACTTC	.	TRBV6-5	TRBJ2-7	few
CSVERGGGGDEQYF	TGCAGCGTTGAAAGGGGGGGAGGGGGGGACGAGCAGTACTTC	.	TRBV29-1	TRBJ2-7	.
CASSTGQHSGELFF	TGTGCCAGCAGCACGGGACAGCACTCCGGGGAGCTGTTTTTT	TRBD1	TRBV7-3	TRBJ2-2	once
CASSQEWGGYNEQFF	TGCGCCAGCAGCCAAGAGTGGGGGGGCTACAATGAGCAGTTCTTC	TRBD2	TRBV4-1	TRBJ2-1	.
CASSRTSGSTGELFF	TGTGCCAGCAGCCGGACTAGCGGGAGCACCGGGGAGCTGTTTTTT	TRBD2	TRBV11-2	TRBJ2-2	.
CASTGATYLEQYF	TGTGCCAGCACCGGGGCTACCTATTTGGAGCAGTACTTC	.	TRBV28	TRBJ2-7	.
CASSSQGAGNTIYF	TGCGCCAGCAGTTCACAGGGGGCTGGAAACACCATATATTTT	TRBD1	TRBV5-1	TRBJ1-3	.
CSASRKSEQYF	TGCAGTGCTAGTCGAAAATCCGAGCAGTACTTC	.	TRBV20-1	TRBJ2-7	.